Following are 4 T cell receptor beta chains from one sample sequenced in a study of CD8 T cells in ankylosing spondylitis. TCRdb reanalysed the 5' RACE reads using MiXCR and keeps one entry per CDR3 protein. Here the sample spans about 360,000 distinct CDR3 sequences, 20% being singletons. The sample taken for sequencing was blood, either unsorted or a sorted T cell fraction (not recorded which). The receptors were gathered from a male donor with ankylosing spondylitis or in good health (not recorded which).

The V gene is TRBV2, the J gene TRBJ2-2; no definite D call. CDR3 length: 13 amino acids. Germline V CDR1 and CDR2: SNHLY, FYNNEI. V was trimmed by 6 bases and J by 5 bases, leaving 10 bases between them. CDR3 in DNA: TGTGCCAGCAGGGTACCTCGGACCGGGGAGCTGTTTTTT. This codes for CASRVPRTGELFF.

This clonotype was counted a few times. The genes are TRBV5-5 and TRBJ2-1; D gene uncertain. V gave up 3 bases and J gave up 7 bases, with 5 bases separating them. Germline loops: CDR1 SGHKS, CDR2 YYEKEE (reference sequence). The CDR3 has 11 amino acids. The CDR3 region is CASSWTNEQFF. The CDR3 nucleotides read TGTGCCAGCAGCTGGACGAATGAGCAGTTCTTC.

A few counts support this clonotype. The genes are TRBV4-2 and TRBJ2-6, with unresolved D. CDR1 is LGHNA and CDR2 is YNFKEQ in the germline V gene. Trimming cost V 0 bases and J 4 bases, with 19 bases left between them. The CDR3 runs to 19 residues. CDR3 residues: CASSQDLGRVLSGANVLTF. CDR3 DNA sequence: TGTGCCAGCAGCCAAGATCTCGGCCGCGTCCTCTCCGGGGCCAACGTCCTGACTTTC.

The rearrangement uses TRBV9 and TRBJ2-5; the match to TRBD1 covers 10 bases. Germline V gene sequence: CDR1 SGDLS, CDR2 YYNGEE. With 3 bases clipped from V and 4 bases from J, the junction kept 6 bases outside the gene matches. The CDR3 length is 15 residues. CDR3 loop: CASSAGTGAGETQYF. CDR3 coding DNA: TGTGCCAGCAGCGCAGGGACAGGGGCTGGAGAGACCCAGTACTTC.